The entry below gives a single T cell receptor (beta chain) sequence along with its context. The antigen is unknown. These data belong to a study of vaccination and CD4 T cells after COVID-19. Across the whole study: Cells were stimulated with overlapping spike peptide pools from SARS-CoV-2, HCoV-NL63, HCoV-OC43 and HCoV-229E.

Treatment here: approximately 9-day PBMC culture with coronavirus spike peptide pools or control peptides (ViraFEST assay). The CDR3 extends over 14 amino acids. Germline CDR1 is MNHEY and CDR2 is SMNVEV (reference sequence). Trimming cost V 8 bases and J 5 bases, with 18 bases left between them. Oncomine TCR Beta short-read sequencing was applied to DNA from cultured CD4+ T cells. One entry per CDR3 protein, called by TCRdb with MiXCR from the PCR reads. The table records about 15,000 distinct CDR3 sequences, about 48% of them present only once. The genes are TRBV27 and TRBJ1-2; no firm D call. This receptor was obtained from a human donor who had recovered from COVID-19. The sample consisted of CD4+ T cells from blood, cultured in vitro, taken before SARS-CoV-2 vaccination. The CDR3 nucleotides are TGTGCCAGCCGAGGGTCGGGCGAGGCGTATGGCTACACCTTC. The encoded protein is CASRGSGEAYGYTF.